This T cell receptor (beta chain) was retrieved from a study of response to subunit inactivated influenza vaccine. Overall study results and limits: The authors suggested that few new T cells are recruited per seasonal influenza vaccination.

Concerning this clonotype itself: Its target is not known.

TCRdb re-analysed the RT-PCR reads in MiXCR, keeping a single row per CDR3 protein. This table has 450,000 to 550,000 distinct CDR3 sequences, about 25% appearing once. Deletions cut 1 base from V and 2 bases from J, with 19 bases between. Germline V gives CDR1 LGHNA, CDR2 YNFKEQ. The CDR3 has 18 amino acids. This receptor was obtained from a man in his fifties who received an inactivated influenza vaccine. The material sequenced was CD4+ T cells sorted from PBMCs, taken less than 6 days after vaccination. V usage is TRBV4-2 and J usage is TRBJ2-3; either TRBD1 or TRBD2 may supply D (6 bases each). CDR3 nucleotides: TGTGCCAGCAGCCAAGGGGGGCACGGGGGTAAAGCCACAGATACGCAGTATTTT. Protein product: CASSQGGHGGKATDTQYF.